This entry concerns a single TCR beta chain. This clone was seen only once. Its target antigen remains unknown. No quality values exist for individual bases; no much larger clone is one base distant. The sample belongs to a study of T cell changes during pregnancy in multiple sclerosis (dated by TCRdb to about 2019). About the full investigation: The study examined how the T cell repertoire changed over the course of pregnancy in women with multiple sclerosis.

The library was prepared using the immunoSEQ multiplex PCR assay. In its TCRdb copy, this immuneACCESS table keeps in-frame sequences only and misses some clones. Where compared with another copy, unresolved V genes explain less than half of these, and the others have no known cause. Present in this sample are about 94,000 clones, 80% to 95% of which were seen just once. Jointly, the top ten make up 0.99% of the sample. Based on the germline V gene, the CDR1 and CDR2 sequences are SGDLS and YYNGEE. From cysteine to phenylalanine, the CDR3 is 12 amino acids long. Only the CDR3 DNA is retained, 36 bases long and in frame from the first base. The junction shows trimming of 5 bases on V and 7 bases on J, and the gene matches do not reach 4 bases of it.

The rearranged chain carries TRBV9 and TRBJ1-2, and 8 junctional nucleotides match TRBD1. The sequencing used peripheral blood, collected after pregnancy. The TCR originated in a female donor with multiple sclerosis, enrolled in a pregnancy study. CDR3 sequence: CASRDRVFGYTF. The DNA sequence is as follows: TGTGCCAGCAGGGACAGGGTGTTTGGCTACACCTTC.